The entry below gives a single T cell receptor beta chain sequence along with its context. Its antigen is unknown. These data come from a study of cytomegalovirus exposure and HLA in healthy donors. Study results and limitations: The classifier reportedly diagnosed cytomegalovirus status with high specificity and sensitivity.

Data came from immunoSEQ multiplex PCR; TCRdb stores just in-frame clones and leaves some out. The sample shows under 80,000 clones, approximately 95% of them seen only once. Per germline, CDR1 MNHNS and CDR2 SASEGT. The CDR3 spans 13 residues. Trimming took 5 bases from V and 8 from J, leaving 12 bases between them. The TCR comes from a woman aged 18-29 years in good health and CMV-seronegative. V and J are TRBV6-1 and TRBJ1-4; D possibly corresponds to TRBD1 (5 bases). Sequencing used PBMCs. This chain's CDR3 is CASSPLGGEKLFF. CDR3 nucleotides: TGTGCCAGCAGTCCCCTGGGGGGAGAAAAACTGTTTTTT.